These 5 T cell receptor beta chains share one sample of origin, sequenced in a study of CD8+ T cells in alopecia areata (dated 2018 in TCRdb). Library prep was done by the immunoSEQ multiplex PCR assay. To provide template for TCR sequencing, every sample had RNA extracted and reverse transcribed into cDNA. Entries here come from immuneACCESS through TCRdb and include only in-frame sequences with V and J called. Some clones fail to appear in such tables; in the studies checked, an unresolved V gene covers under half of the shortfall, and the cause of the remainder is unknown. There are 290,000 or so clones in this sample, and none of them is a singleton. The ten largest clones represent 0.9% to 1.5% of the sample. Pooled mouse cutaneous lymph node cells were stained for CD4, CD8alpha, NKG2D, NKG2ACE and other markers and were then sorted on a BD Influx. Sequencing was performed on CD4+ T cells sorted from a lymph node. The receptors come from a C3H/HeJ mouse with alopecia areata. In terms of MHC, this strain is H2-k.

On this clone itself: The gene names here belong to mouse. The read gets to within 4 residues of the CDR3 end, and the germline J gene fills in the rest. The chain combines TRBV13-3 with TRBJ2-4, with 9 bases that match TRBD2. This CDR3 is built from 16 residues. Germline V gene data show CDR1 as NNHDY and CDR2 as SYVADS. Trimming at V came to 1 base and at J to 0 bases, leaving 3 bases not matched to a gene. The sequenced part of the CDR3 DNA is TGTGCCAGCAGTGATCTGGGGGGGAGAAGTCAAAAC. Translation gives CASSDLGGRSQN. From start to end, the CDR3 is CASSDLGGRSQNTLYF.

On this clone: Germline and genes here are mouse. The read halts 4 residues ahead of the CDR3 end, with the missing end drawn from the germline J gene. This sample also contains other DNA sequences that code for the same CDR3. The chain joins TRBV31 to TRBJ2-3, with 7 bases aligning to TRBD2. This CDR3 contains 15 residues. Germline V gene lookup returns CDR1 GKSSPN and CDR2 SITVG. V shed 3 bases and J 0 bases; nucleotides not matched to a gene: 6. Partial CDR3 DNA: TGTGCCTGGAGCCCACTGGGGACTAGTGCAGAA. Protein: CAWSPLGTSAE. The whole CDR3 reads CAWSPLGTSAETLYF. Full variable domain (missing parts from reference TRBV31 and TRBJ2-3): AQTIHQWPVAEIKAVGSPLSLGCTIKGKSSPNLYWYWQATGGTLQQLFYSITVGQVESVVQLNLSASRPKDDQFILSTEKLLLSHSGFYLCAWSPLGTSAETLYFGSGTRLTVL.

On this clone: Gene names are the mouse ones. The CDR3 end falls 4 residues outside the read, so it is completed with the germline J gene. V gene TRBV13-1 combines with J gene TRBJ1-2; D is perhaps TRBD1 (6 bases). The CDR3 totals 15 residues. V lost 2 bases and J 3 bases, leaving 14 bases between the germline ends. Germline V CDR1 and CDR2: NSHNY, SYGAGN. The CDR3: CASSEPGQGHSDYTF. Incomplete CDR3 DNA: TGTGCCAGCAGTGAGCCGGGACAAGGACACTCC.

This clone occurred a few times. The gene names here belong to mouse. The read ends 4 residues early relative to the CDR3; the germline J gene fills the gap. The rearrangement joins TRBV1 to TRBJ1-1; 7 bases line up with TRBD1. The CDR3 runs 14 residues. Germline values: CDR1 NSQYPW, CDR2 LRSPGD (reference sequence). The CDR3 bases that were read are TGCACCTGCAGTGCAAGTTACAGGGGATCA. It is translated as CTCSASYRGS. Given in full, the CDR3 is CTCSASYRGSEVFF.

This clone was picked up many times. The genes are named according to mouse. The read terminates 4 residues ahead of where the CDR3 ends, so the germline J gene completes it. At the DNA level, this CDR3 is encoded by other sequences in the same sample as well. The V call is TRBV17, the J call TRBJ2-1; 9 bases agree with TRBD2. The ends lost 6 bases at V and 4 bases at J; junction bases unmatched: 4. This CDR3 is built from 14 residues. CDR1 and CDR2 from the germline V gene are MNHDT and YYDKIL. The CDR3 region is CASSRLGEYAEQFF. Partial CDR3 DNA: TGTGCTAGCAGCAGACTGGGGGAATATGCT.